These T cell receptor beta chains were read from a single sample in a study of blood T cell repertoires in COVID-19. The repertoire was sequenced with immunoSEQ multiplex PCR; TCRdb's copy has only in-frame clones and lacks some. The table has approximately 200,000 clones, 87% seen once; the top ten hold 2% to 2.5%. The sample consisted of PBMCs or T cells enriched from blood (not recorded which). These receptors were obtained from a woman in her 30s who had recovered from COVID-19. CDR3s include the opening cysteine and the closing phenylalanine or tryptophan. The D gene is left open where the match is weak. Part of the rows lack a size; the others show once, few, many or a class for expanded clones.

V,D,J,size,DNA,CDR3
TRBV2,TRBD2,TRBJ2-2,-,TGTGCCAGCAGTACTAGACTAGCGGGAGATACCGGGGAGCTGTTTTTT,CASSTRLAGDTGELFF
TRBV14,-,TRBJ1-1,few,TGTGCCAGCAGCCAATTCAGGGGAACTGAAGCTTTCTTT,CASSQFRGTEAFF
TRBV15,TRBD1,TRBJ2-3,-,TGTGCCACCAGCAGTGGGGGGGACAGGGGGCGCGCAGATACGCAGTATTTT,CATSSGGDRGRADTQYF
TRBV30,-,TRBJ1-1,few,TGTGCCTGGTCCGGAGGCGAGAACACTGAAGCTTTCTTT,CAWSGGENTEAFF
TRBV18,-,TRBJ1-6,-,TGTGCCAGCTCACCAGAGAAGGGGGGGAGATCACCCCTCCACTTT,CASSPEKGGRSPLHF
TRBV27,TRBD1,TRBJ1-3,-,TGTGCCAGCAGTTCCGGGACAGTGGGCGACGGCACCATATATTTT,CASSSGTVGDGTIYF
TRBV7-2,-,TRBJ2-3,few,TGTGCCAGCAGCACGCGGGACGCCACAGATACGCAGTATTTT,CASSTRDATDTQYF
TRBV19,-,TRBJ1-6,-,TGTGCCAGTACCGAGACGGGGTCTCGCAATTCACCCCTCCACTTT,CASTETGSRNSPLHF
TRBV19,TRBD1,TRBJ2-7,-,TGTGCCAGTAGTCCCGGGACAGCCTACGAGCAGTACTTC,CASSPGTAYEQYF
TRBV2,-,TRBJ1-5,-,TGTGCCGTAGGGGGGGGGAGCAATCAGCCCCAGCATTTT,CAVGGGSNQPQHF
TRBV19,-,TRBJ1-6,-,TGTGCCAGTACTCCCGGTGGGCCCCAGGGATCACCCCTCCACTTT,CASTPGGPQGSPLHF
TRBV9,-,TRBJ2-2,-,TGTGCCAGCAGCATTAGGGTGACAGCGAACACCGGGGAGCTGTTTTTT,CASSIRVTANTGELFF
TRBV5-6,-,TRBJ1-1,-,TGTGCCAGCAAAGAGACAGATTTGAACACTGAAGCTTTCTTT,CASKETDLNTEAFF
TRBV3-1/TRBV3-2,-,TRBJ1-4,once,TGTGCCAGCAGCCGTCGAGGCGAAAAACTGTTTTTT,CASSRRGEKLFF
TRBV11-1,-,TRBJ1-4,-,TGTGCCAGCAGCCCAGGGTCGCGGAATGAAAAACTGTTTTTT,CASSPGSRNEKLFF
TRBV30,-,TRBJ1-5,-,TGTGCCTGGAGTTCAGGGTCTCCGAGCAATCAGCCCCAGCATTTT,CAWSSGSPSNQPQHF
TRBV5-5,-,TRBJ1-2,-,TGTGCCAGCAGCCTGGGCCCAGGGAACTATGGCTACACCTTC,CASSLGPGNYGYTF
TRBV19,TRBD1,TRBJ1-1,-,TGTGCCAGTAGTATCCGGGACAGGGCGGGAACTGAAGCTTTCTTT,CASSIRDRAGTEAFF
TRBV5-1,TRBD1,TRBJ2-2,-,TGCGCCAGCAGCTTGTCCGGGACAGGGGTTAGCGGGGAGCTGTTTTTT,CASSLSGTGVSGELFF
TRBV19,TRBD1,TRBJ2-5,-,TGTGCCAGTACCTCAATAGGGGGCAGTCAAGAGACCCAGTACTTC,CASTSIGGSQETQYF
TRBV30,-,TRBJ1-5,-,TGTGCCTGGAGTGTAAGGCCCAGGGAGGGTCAGCCCCAGCATTTT,CAWSVRPREGQPQHF
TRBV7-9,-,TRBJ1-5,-,TGTGCCAGCAGCCGACACAGTCTCCCCCTGTATTTT,CASSRHSLPLYF
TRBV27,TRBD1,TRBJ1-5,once,TGTGCCAGCAGTCAATACATCACAGGGGGCAATCAGCCCCAGCATTTT,CASSQYITGGNQPQHF
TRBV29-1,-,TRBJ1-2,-,TGCAGCGTTGCCCCTCGGAGGGGTCCCAACTATGGCTACACCTTC,CSVAPRRGPNYGYTF
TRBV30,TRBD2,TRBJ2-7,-,TGTGCCTGGGGTAGGGGACTAGCTTACGAGCAGTACTTC,CAWGRGLAYEQYF
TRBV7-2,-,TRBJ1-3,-,TGTGCCAGCCAAATAACAGGGATAGGTGGAAACACCATATATTTT,CASQITGIGGNTIYF
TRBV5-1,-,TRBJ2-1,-,TGCGCCAGCAGCTTGGCCTTGCCACCCCAGGAGCAGTTCTTC,CASSLALPPQEQFF
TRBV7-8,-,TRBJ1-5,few,TGTGCCAGCAGCTTAGCGACAGTCAATCAGCCCCAGCATTTT,CASSLATVNQPQHF
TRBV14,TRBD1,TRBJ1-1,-,TGTGCCAGCAGACCCGGGACAGGGGACACTGAAGCTTTCTTT,CASRPGTGDTEAFF
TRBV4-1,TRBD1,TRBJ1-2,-,TGCGCCAGCAGCCAACGTTCCGACAGGGGGCGAAGCTATGGCTACACCTTC,CASSQRSDRGRSYGYTF
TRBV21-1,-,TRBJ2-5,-,TGTGCCATCCCTGACCTAACAGGGGGAAAAGAGACCCAGTACTTC,CAIPDLTGGKETQYF
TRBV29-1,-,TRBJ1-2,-,TGCAGCGCGGGCAAGTTGGGAGAAGTAAGCTACACCTTC,CSAGKLGEVSYTF
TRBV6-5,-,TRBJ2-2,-,TGTGCCAGTTTCACAGGAAACACCGGGGAGCTGTTTTTT,CASFTGNTGELFF
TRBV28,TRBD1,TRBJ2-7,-,TGTGCCAGCAGTCTCCCGGGACAGGGTCTCTACGAGCAGTACTTC,CASSLPGQGLYEQYF
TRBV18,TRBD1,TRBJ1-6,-,TGTGCCAGCTCACCTACGGACAGGGAAAATTCACCCCTCCACTTT,CASSPTDRENSPLHF
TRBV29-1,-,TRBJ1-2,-,TGCAGCGTTGAAGATCCCGGGGAAAGCTACACCTTC,CSVEDPGESYTF
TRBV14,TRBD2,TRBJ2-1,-,TGTGCCAGCAGCCAAGGAAGACTAGCACCTAACAATGAGCAGTTCTTC,CASSQGRLAPNNEQFF
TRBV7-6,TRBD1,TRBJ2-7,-,TGTGCCAGCAGCTTAGAGAGGACAGGAGACTACGAGCAGTACTTC,CASSLERTGDYEQYF
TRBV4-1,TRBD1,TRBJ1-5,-,TGCGCCAGCAGCCAAGAGGACAGGGGGCGTAGCAATCAGCCCCAGCATTTT,CASSQEDRGRSNQPQHF
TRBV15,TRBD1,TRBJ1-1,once,TGTGCCACCAGCGTAAGAGGGGGCTGGAACACTGAAGCTTTCTTT,CATSVRGGWNTEAFF
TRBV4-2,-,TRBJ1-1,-,TGTGCCAGCAGCCAAGACTGGCCCGGGAGGGAATCTGAAGCTTTCTTT,CASSQDWPGRESEAFF
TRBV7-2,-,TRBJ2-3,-,TGTGCCAGCAGCTTAGCCAGCGCAGATACGCAGTATTTT,CASSLASADTQYF
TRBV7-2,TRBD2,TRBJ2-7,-,TGTGCCAGCAGCCTTAGCGGGACCTTCTCCTACGAGCAGTACTTC,CASSLSGTFSYEQYF
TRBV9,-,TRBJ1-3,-,TGTGCCAGCAGCCAGACAGGCTCTGGAAACACCATATATTTT,CASSQTGSGNTIYF
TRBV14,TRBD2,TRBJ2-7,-,TGTGCCAGCAGGGCTAGCGGGAGACCCTACGAGCAGTACTTC,CASRASGRPYEQYF
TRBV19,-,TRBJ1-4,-,TGTGCCAGTAGGAACCTCCTTTTAGCTAATGAAAAACTGTTTTTT,CASRNLLLANEKLFF
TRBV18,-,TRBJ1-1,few,TGTGCCAGCTCACCACCGAGGAGGGTGGACACTGAAGCTTTCTTT,CASSPPRRVDTEAFF
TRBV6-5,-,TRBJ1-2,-,TGTGCCAGCAGTTACAACACAGGGTTGGAGTATGGCTACACCTTC,CASSYNTGLEYGYTF
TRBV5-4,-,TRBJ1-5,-,TGTGCCAGCAGCTTAACCAGAAACCTCAGCAATCAGCCCCAGCATTTT,CASSLTRNLSNQPQHF
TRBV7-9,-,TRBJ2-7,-,TGTGCCAGCAGCTTAGGGGGGGTTAACTACGAGCAGTACTTC,CASSLGGVNYEQYF
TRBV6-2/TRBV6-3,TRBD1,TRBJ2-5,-,TGTGCCAGCAGTCCCAGAGGGGGCACAGCGACCCAGTACTTC,CASSPRGGTATQYF
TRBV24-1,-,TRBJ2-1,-,TGTGCCACCAGTGATTTCGCGGGTAACAATGAGCAGTTCTTC,CATSDFAGNNEQFF